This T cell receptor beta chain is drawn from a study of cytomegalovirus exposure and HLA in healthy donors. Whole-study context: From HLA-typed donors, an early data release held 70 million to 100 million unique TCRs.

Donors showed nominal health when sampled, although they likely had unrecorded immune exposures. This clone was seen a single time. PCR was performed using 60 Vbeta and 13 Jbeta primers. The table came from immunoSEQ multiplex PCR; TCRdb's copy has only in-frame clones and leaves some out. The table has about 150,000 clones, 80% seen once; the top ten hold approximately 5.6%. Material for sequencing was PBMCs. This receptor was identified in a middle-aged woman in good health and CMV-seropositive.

CDR3 in DNA: TGTGCCAGCAGCGACCGACGGACAGGAATGGACATTCAGTACTTC. Encoded protein: CASSDRRTGMDIQYF. The chain employs TRBV13 and TRBJ2-4; TRBD1 agrees at 7 bases. The CDR3 is 15 residues long. The trim removed 5 bases at V and 8 bases at J, leaving 12 bases unmatched. The germline V gene has CDR1 PRHDT and CDR2 FYEKMQ (reference sequence).